The entry below gives a single TCR beta chain sequence along with its context. Germline loops: CDR1 SEHNR, CDR2 FQNEAQ (reference sequence). This CDR3 comprises 14 residues. V lost 3 bases to trimming and J lost 3 bases, with 11 bases between them. Measured with immunoSEQ multiplex PCR; TCRdb has only the in-frame clones, and not every one. The sample comprises some 120,000 clones, around 87% of which are singletons, and 2.9% rests with the top ten. The data originate from a study of control samples from healthy donors and cancer patients. The material sequenced was blood. The J gene is TRBJ2-5, the V gene TRBV7-9; D is unresolved. The source is a man in his fifties or sixties in good health. CDR3 DNA: TGTGCCAGCAGCTTCGAGGACCGAAAAGAGACCCAGTACTTC. Translating gives CASSFEDRKETQYF.